The 15 T cell receptor beta chains below come from one sample, sequenced in a study of cytotoxic CD8 clonotypes in ibrutinib-treated CLL (dated by TCRdb to the early 2020s). The library was made by the immunoSEQ multiplex PCR assay. What TCRdb holds here is the immuneACCESS table cut down to in-frame rearrangements. Part of the clones is not present; checked against another copy, under half of the missing clones reflect an unresolved V gene, and the others are unexplained. For this sample the table gives 97,000 or so clones, of which approximately 78% were detected only once. 32% of the sample belongs to the ten largest clones. The time point label, as the study defines it: approximately twelve months on ibrutinib. The sequences come from PBMCs, collected after 12 months of ibrutinib treatment. The receptors here all came from a human donor with chronic lymphocytic leukemia.

This chain links TRBV6-5 with TRBJ1-6, with a tentative D call TRBD1 (5 bases). The CDR3 extends over 15 amino acids. V was pared by 4 bases and J by 7 bases, with 14 bases between. Germline CDR1 and CDR2: MNHEY and SVGAGI. The CDR3 spells CASSSLGAGNSPLHF. CDR3 DNA: TGTGCCAGCAGTTCCCTAGGGGCAGGGAATTCACCCCTCCACTTT.

This clone turned up a few times. The chain recombines TRBV4-1 with TRBJ2-7; 9 nucleotides match TRBD1. This CDR3 spans 18 amino acids. Germline assignment: CDR1 MGHRA and CDR2 YSYEKL. V was clipped by 0 bases and J by 0 bases; unmatched bases: 9. The CDR3, as DNA: TGCGCCAGCAGCCAAGATGCCCCGGGGGACAGGGTCTCCTACGAGCAGTACTTC. Its protein is CASSQDAPGDRVSYEQYF.

V usage is TRBV11-1 and J usage is TRBJ2-1, with 9 positions matching TRBD2. Looked up from germline, CDR1 is SGHAT and CDR2 is FQDESV (reference sequence). The CDR3 has 17 residues. The J segment lost 8 bases and the V segment lost 10 bases, leaving 21 bases of the junction unmatched. CDR3 sequence: CATAPLAGRGPAHEQFF. The CDR3 DNA is TGTGCCACCGCTCCTCTAGCGGGGCGAGGACCAGCGCATGAGCAGTTCTTC.

This clone showed up just a few times. The genes are TRBV7-9 and TRBJ1-6; D not certain. Germline CDR1 reads SEHNR; CDR2 reads FQNEAQ (reference sequence). V lost 5 bases, J lost 6 bases, and 8 bases lay in between. This CDR3 comprises 13 residues. The CDR3 spells CASSIGANSPLHF. The CDR3 DNA sequence: TGTGCCAGCAGCATCGGTGCTAATTCACCCCTCCACTTT.

The chain uses TRBV21-1 and TRBJ2-3; the DNA was not used to check the table's D call, TRBD1. TRBV21-1 is reported as a pseudogene. The CDR3 sequence is 17 residues long. The CDR3 bases are TGTGCCAGCAGCAAAGGAGGGCGCAGGGGGCTGGCAGATACGCAGTATTTT. This translates into CASSKGGRRGLADTQYF.

The chain carries TRBV6-6 and TRBJ2-7; TRBD1 agrees at 9 bases. The germline gives CDR1 MNHNY, CDR2 SVGAGI (reference sequence). The CDR3 covers 14 residues. Unmatched junction bases numbered 6, after V lost 2 bases and J lost 7 bases. CDR3 region: CASSYPDRGEEQYF. The CDR3 DNA is TGTGCCAGCAGTTACCCGGACAGGGGCGAGGAGCAGTACTTC.

The J gene is TRBJ2-2, the V gene TRBV27, with TRBD1 matching over 12 bases. The CDR3 totals 17 residues. CDR1 is MNHEY and CDR2 is SMNVEV in the germline V gene (reference sequence). V trimming: 3 bases; J trimming: 5 bases; junction bases outside the gene matches: 7. The CDR3 reads CASSFRGTGGGTGELFF. The CDR3, as DNA: TGTGCCAGCAGTTTCAGGGGGACAGGGGGCGGTACCGGGGAGCTGTTTTTT.

This chain uses TRBV6-4 with TRBJ2-7; tentatively, D is TRBD1 or TRBD2 (6 bases each). The CDR3 sequence is 13 residues long. Germline loops: CDR1 MRHNA, CDR2 SNTAGT. In nucleotides, the CDR3 is TGTACCGATCCCCGGGGGCCCACCTACGAGCAGTACTTC. Its translation is CTDPRGPTYEQYF.

This clone was counted once. The chain combines TRBV19 with TRBJ1-1; possibly TRBD1 for D (5 bases). V lost 5 bases and J 7 bases, leaving 14 bases between the germline ends. This CDR3 is built from 13 residues. Per the germline V gene, CDR1 is LNHDA and CDR2 is SQIVND (reference sequence). The CDR3 DNA sequence: TGTGCCAGTAGTGGGGGAGTCACCTATGAAGCTTTCTTT. Its protein is CASSGGVTYEAFF. The whole variable domain, filled in from reference TRBV19 and TRBJ1-1, reads DGGITQSPKYLFRKEGQNVTLSCEQNLNHDAMYWYRQDPGQGLRLIYYSQIVNDFQKGDIAEGYSVSREKKESFPLTVTSAQKNPTAFYLCASSGGVTYEAFFGQGTRLTVV.

CDR3 region: CARSEGVLAGNEQFF. As DNA, the CDR3 is TGTGCCCGCTCCGAAGGGGTTCTAGCGGGCAATGAGCAGTTCTTC. V usage is TRBV30 and J usage is TRBJ2-1; 8 bases map to TRBD2. Trimming took 8 bases from V and 6 from J; bases not matched to a gene: 15. From germline, CDR1 is GTSNPN and CDR2 SVGIG (reference sequence). The CDR3 sequence is 15 residues long.

This clone was seen a single time. The CDR3 coding sequence is TGTGCCTGGAGCGGACAGGGAAAGGTGCCCAACTATGGCTACACCTTC. Translating it yields CAWSGQGKVPNYGYTF. This rearrangement joins TRBV30 to TRBJ1-2; 8 nucleotides match TRBD1. Looked up from germline, CDR1 is GTSNPN and CDR2 is SVGIG (reference sequence). V lost 3 bases and J lost 2; bases outside the gene matches: 11. There are 16 residues in the CDR3.

This clone was detected many times. This rearrangement joins TRBV19 to TRBJ2-1; 11 positions agree with TRBD2. There are 15 residues in the CDR3. V trimming: 4 bases; J trimming: 2 bases; junction bases outside the gene matches: 1. Per the germline V gene, CDR1 is LNHDA and CDR2 is SQIVND (reference sequence). The CDR3 DNA follows: TGTGCCAGTAGTACTAGCGGGGGGCCCTACAATGAGCAGTTCTTC. Its translation: CASSTSGGPYNEQFF.

This clone appeared a single time. The J gene is TRBJ2-2, the V gene TRBV18, with 7 bases lining up with TRBD2. The germline gives CDR1 KGHSH, CDR2 LQKENI. V lost 2 bases to trimming and J lost 3 bases; unmatched junction nucleotides: 3. The CDR3 contains 15 residues. CDR3 residues: CASSPGREDTGELFF. The CDR3 region has the DNA TGTGCCAGCTCACCAGGGAGGGAGGACACCGGGGAGCTGTTTTTT.

V usage is TRBV5-1 and J usage is TRBJ2-5, with D perhaps TRBD1 (6 bases). The ends were cut back, 0 bases at V and 5 bases at J, with 17 bases in the middle. This CDR3 is built from 16 residues. Germline V gene data show CDR1 as SGHRS and CDR2 as YFSETQ. This CDR3 reads CASSLEGGRRDETQYF. Written as DNA, the CDR3 is TGCGCCAGCAGCTTGGAAGGGGGACGCCGGGATGAGACCCAGTACTTC.

This rearrangement joins TRBV4-1 to TRBJ2-2; 10 nucleotides line up with TRBD2. This CDR3 comprises 16 residues. The V segment lost 3 bases and the J segment 6 bases; nucleotides outside the gene matches: 7. Germline CDR1 MGHRA, CDR2 YSYEKL. The CDR3 loop reads CASSHPWTSGAGELFF. The CDR3 nucleotides read TGCGCCAGCAGCCATCCCTGGACTAGCGGCGCCGGGGAGCTGTTTTTT.